This TCR beta chain is from a study of T cells in Graves' hyperthyroidism and ophthalmopathy. In germline, CDR1 is SGHTA, CDR2 FQGNSA. The CDR3 is made up of 15 amino acids. The ends were cut back, 3 bases at V and 0 bases at J, with 10 bases in the middle. This clonotype was observed at least ten times. Amplification of TCR beta CDR3 regions used RNA as the template. The TCR CDR3 was amplified in a first-round RT-PCR using the HTBI primer set. One entry per CDR3 protein, called by TCRdb with MiXCR from the multiplex PCR reads. Found here are around 580,000 distinct CDR3 sequences, around 17% of them singletons; the top ten hold about 18%.

The genes are TRBV7-2 and TRBJ2-3; D is perhaps TRBD1 or TRBD2 (5 bases each). The source is a woman in her late teens or twenties with Graves' hyperthyroidism. Specimen: blood. CDR3 in DNA: TGTGCCAGCAGCTTCACCGGGGCTAGCACAGATACGCAGTATTTT. It encodes CASSFTGASTDTQYF.